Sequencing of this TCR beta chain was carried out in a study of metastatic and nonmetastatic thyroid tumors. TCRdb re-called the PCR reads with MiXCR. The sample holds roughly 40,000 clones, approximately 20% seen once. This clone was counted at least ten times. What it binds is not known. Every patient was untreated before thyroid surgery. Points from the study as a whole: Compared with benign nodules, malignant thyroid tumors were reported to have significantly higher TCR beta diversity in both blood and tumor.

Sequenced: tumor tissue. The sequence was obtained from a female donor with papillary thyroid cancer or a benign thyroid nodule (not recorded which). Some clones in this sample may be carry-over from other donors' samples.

In nucleotides, the CDR3 is TGCGCCAGCAGCTTGGGCCCTAGCGGGGATTACAATGAGCAGTTCTTC. Its translation is CASSLGPSGDYNEQFF. V is TRBV5-1 and J is TRBJ2-1; 9 bases line up with TRBD2. The CDR3 sequence is 16 residues long. Germline V CDR1 and CDR2: SGHRS, YFSETQ. With 0 bases clipped from V and 4 bases from J, the junction kept 5 bases outside the gene matches.